Sequencing of this T cell receptor (beta chain) was carried out in a study of CD4+ T cells in melanoma. Study results and limitations: A reported correlation linked neoantigen-specific CD4+ T cells to CD8+, macrophage and B cell function. Diverse differentiation states were reported for melanoma neoantigen-specific CD4+ T cells.

This clone has more than one count but fewer than ten. Antigen specificity is unknown. The data were produced by immunoSEQ multiplex PCR, yet TCRdb's version contains in-frame clones alone and is incomplete. This sample has 15,000 to 20,000 clones, with roughly four fifths found just once. This CDR3 is 14 amino acids long. The germline CDR1 and CDR2 sequences are SNHLY and FYNNEI. The germline V and J ends were trimmed by 4 bases and 6 bases, with 15 bases remaining between them. The chain carries TRBV2 and TRBJ1-1; tentatively, D is TRBD1 (5 bases). The specimen sequenced was cells from a culture (not recorded whether cultured in vitro). This receptor was identified in a human donor with melanoma. The CDR3 DNA follows: TGTGCCAGCAGTGTTCAACTCAGGGCCCCTGAAGCTTTCTTT. Its translation is CASSVQLRAPEAFF. Complete variable domain (other parts from reference TRBV2 and TRBJ1-1): EPEVTQTPSHQVTQMGQEVILRCVPISNHLYFYWYRQILGQKVEFLVSFYNNEISEKSEIFDDQFSVERPDGSNFTLKIRSTKLEDSAMYFCASSVQLRAPEAFFGQGTRLTVV.